This T cell receptor (beta chain) was obtained from a study of T cells in Graves' hyperthyroidism and ophthalmopathy. Study results and limitations: The majority of expanded thyroid clonotypes above 0.001 also appeared in blood. Through a model of 13 V-J features, ophthalmopathy was separated from stable hyperthyroidism.

Trimming pared 2 bases from V and 4 bases from J, leaving 6 bases between. The CDR3 has 12 amino acids. Germline CDR1 reads DFQATT; CDR2 reads SNEGSKA (reference sequence). The table lists this clonotype with many counts. Its specificity is unknown. What was amplified from RNA transcripts were TCR beta CDR3 regions. The HTBI primer set drove a first-round RT-PCR of the TCR CDR3. From the multiplex PCR reads, TCRdb called clonotypes with MiXCR, one entry per CDR3 protein. The table lists about 290,000 distinct CDR3 sequences, about an eighth of them singletons. Stable Graves' hyperthyroidism meant no ophthalmopathy progression within 18 months. Uncontrolled infection, other autoimmune disease, pregnancy and lactation each barred patients from inclusion.

The sequence derives from a woman in her forties with Graves' hyperthyroidism. The material sequenced was blood. J is TRBJ2-1 and V is TRBV20-1; D not resolved. CDR3 residues: CSARNIYNEQFF. The CDR3 nucleotides are TGCAGTGCTAGAAATATTTACAATGAGCAGTTCTTC.